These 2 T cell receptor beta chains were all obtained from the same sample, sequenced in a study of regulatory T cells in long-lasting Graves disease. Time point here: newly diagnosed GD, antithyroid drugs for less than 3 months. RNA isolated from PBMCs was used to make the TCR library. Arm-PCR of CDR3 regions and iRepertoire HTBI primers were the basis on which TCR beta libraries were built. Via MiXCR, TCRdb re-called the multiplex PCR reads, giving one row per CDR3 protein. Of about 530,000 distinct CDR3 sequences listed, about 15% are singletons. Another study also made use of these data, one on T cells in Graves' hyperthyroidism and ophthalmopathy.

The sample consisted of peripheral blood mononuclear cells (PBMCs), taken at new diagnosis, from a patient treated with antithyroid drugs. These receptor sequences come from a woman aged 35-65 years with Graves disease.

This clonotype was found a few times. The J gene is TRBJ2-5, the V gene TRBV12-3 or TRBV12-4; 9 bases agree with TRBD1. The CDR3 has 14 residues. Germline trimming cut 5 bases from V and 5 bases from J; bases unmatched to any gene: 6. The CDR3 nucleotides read TGTGCCAGCAGTGGACAGGGGCTTGGGGAGACCCAGTACTTC. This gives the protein CASSGQGLGETQYF.

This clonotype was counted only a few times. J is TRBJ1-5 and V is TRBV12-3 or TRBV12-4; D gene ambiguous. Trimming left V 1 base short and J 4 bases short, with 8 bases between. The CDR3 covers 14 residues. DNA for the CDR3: TGTGCCAGCAGTTTAGGGTCAGTGAATCAGCCCCAGCATTTT. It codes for CASSLGSVNQPQHF.